Shown below are 10 T cell receptor beta chains from a single sample sequenced in a study of cytomegalovirus exposure and HLA in healthy donors. The PCR had 60 Vbeta and 13 Jbeta primers. Profiled with immunoSEQ multiplex PCR; TCRdb holds only in-frame clones, not every one. The sample carries around 170,000 clones, 82% recorded once. Sequencing was carried out using PBMCs. The receptors originated from a woman under 30 in good health and CMV-seronegative.

This rearrangement joins TRBV7-9 to TRBJ2-2; 10 bases map to TRBD2. This CDR3 contains 16 residues. The J segment lost 2 bases and the V segment lost 5 bases, leaving 5 bases of the junction unmatched. Germline V gives CDR1 SEHNR, CDR2 FQNEAQ (reference sequence). The DNA for the CDR3 is TGTGCCAGCAGCCCAACTAGCGGGAAAAACACCGGGGAGCTGTTTTTT. Translating gives CASSPTSGKNTGELFF. Full variable domain (rest looked up from reference TRBV7-9 and TRBJ2-2): DTGVSQNPRHKITKRGQNVTFRCDPISEHNRLYWYRQTLGQGPEFLTYFQNEAQLEKSRLLSDRFSAERPKGSFSTLEIQRTEQGDSAMYLCASSPTSGKNTGELFFGEGSRLTVL.

The chain has TRBV28 and TRBJ2-7; D might be TRBD2 (6 bases). There are 12 residues in the CDR3. CDR1 is MDHEN, CDR2 SYDVKM, per germline. V was trimmed by 9 bases and J by 5 bases, leaving 14 bases between them. The chain's CDR3 is CASWDSTNEQYF. CDR3 nucleotides: TGTGCCAGTTGGGACTCAACCAACGAGCAGTACTTC.

The CDR3 is CASTGQNTGELFF. The CDR3 DNA is TGTGCCAGCACAGGACAGAACACCGGGGAGCTGTTTTTT. J is TRBJ2-2 and V is TRBV28; weak D call: TRBD1 (5 bases). CDR1 and CDR2 from the germline V gene are MDHEN and SYDVKM. The CDR3 extends over 13 amino acids. The V end was cut by 7 bases, the J end by 1 base, with 7 bases between.

This clone was seen a handful of times. The V and J genes are TRBV5-1 and TRBJ1-1; possibly TRBD1 for D (6 bases). The CDR3 runs 14 residues. CDR1 is SGHRS, CDR2 YFSETQ, per germline. V was trimmed by 3 bases and J by 1 base, leaving 10 bases between them. The CDR3 is CASSSGQPNTEAFF. CDR3 nucleotide sequence: TGCGCCAGCAGCTCCGGACAGCCGAACACTGAAGCTTTCTTT.

The gene calls are TRBV7-8 and TRBJ2-2; TRBD1 matches 9 bases. The CDR3 is made up of 16 amino acids. CDR1 SGHVS and CDR2 FQNEAQ come from the germline V gene. Unmatched junction bases numbered 6, after V lost 3 bases and J lost 4 bases. The chain's CDR3 is CASSFTGTGFTGELFF. The CDR3 DNA follows: TGTGCCAGCAGCTTTACCGGGACAGGGTTCACCGGGGAGCTGTTTTTT.

This clone came up a few times. The chain is built from TRBV14 and TRBJ2-3, with D maybe TRBD2 (5 bases). The CDR3 is 15 residues long. Trimming took 1 base from V and 3 from J, leaving 11 bases between them. Germline V gene sequence: CDR1 SGHDN, CDR2 FVKESK. CDR3 loop: CASSQGTTGTDTQYF. The CDR3 DNA is TGTGCCAGCAGCCAAGGAACGACGGGGACAGATACGCAGTATTTT.

This clone was detected only a few times. The V gene is TRBV6-5, the J gene TRBJ2-7, with 12 bases that match TRBD2. The germline V gene encodes CDR1 MNHEY and CDR2 SVGAGI. The CDR3 extends over 15 amino acids. The V segment lost 5 bases and the J segment 3 bases; nucleotides outside the gene matches: 5. The CDR3, as DNA: TGTGCCAGCAGTAAGACTAGCGGGGGCAGCTACGAGCAGTACTTC. Its protein is CASSKTSGGSYEQYF.

This sequence joins TRBV7-2 and TRBJ2-2, with 15 positions matching TRBD2. In germline, CDR1 is SGHTA, CDR2 FQGNSA. With V trimmed by 1 base and J by 4 bases, 7 bases remained unmatched. The CDR3 length is 19 residues. CDR3 region: CASSLGGLAGGPGTGELFF. In DNA form, the CDR3 reads TGTGCCAGCAGCTTAGGAGGACTAGCGGGAGGGCCGGGCACCGGGGAGCTGTTTTTT.

This chain joins TRBV30 and TRBJ2-5; 9 bases match TRBD2. This CDR3 has 14 amino acids. Trimming cost V 2 bases and J 4 bases; bases outside gene matches: 5. The germline V gene encodes CDR1 GTSNPN and CDR2 SVGIG (reference sequence). The CDR3 reads CAWSIGLALETQYF. DNA of the CDR3: TGTGCCTGGAGTATAGGACTAGCGCTAGAGACCCAGTACTTC.

The chain combines TRBV9 with TRBJ2-5; perhaps TRBD2 as D (7 bases). Germline assignment: CDR1 SGDLS and CDR2 YYNGEE. The CDR3 runs to 12 residues. The germline V and J ends were trimmed by 5 bases and 4 bases, with 9 bases remaining between them. CDR3 sequence: CASRGGGETQYF. The CDR3 DNA reads TGTGCCAGCAGAGGGGGGGGAGAGACCCAGTACTTC.